The 8 T cell receptor beta chains presented below share a single source sample, sequenced in a study of cytomegalovirus exposure and HLA in healthy donors. Profiling relied on immunoSEQ multiplex PCR, and the TCRdb table lists in-frame clones only, not all of them. Seen here are roughly 130,000 clones, around 90% observed once, and the top ten hold 6.2%. Sequencing was done on a sample of PBMCs. Receptors were obtained from a woman aged 25 to 39 in good health and CMV-seropositive.

The CDR3, as DNA: TGTGCCAGCACACAGGGTCCTCCTGAAGCTTTCTTT. Translating gives CASTQGPPEAFF. The genes are TRBV7-9 and TRBJ1-1; tentatively, D is TRBD1 (6 bases). The CDR3 extends over 12 amino acids. Germline V gives CDR1 SEHNR, CDR2 FQNEAQ (reference sequence). V lost 7 bases and J lost 6, with 12 bases in between.

This clone was observed once. The chain is built from TRBV2 and TRBJ2-7; possibly TRBD1 for D (6 bases). CDR1 and CDR2 from the germline V gene are SNHLY and FYNNEI. The CDR3 has 17 residues. V lost 6 bases to trimming and J lost 2 bases, with 23 bases between them. CDR3 in amino acids: CASSGTPANLNPYEQYF. The CDR3 bases are TGTGCCAGCAGCGGGACACCCGCTAACCTTAACCCCTACGAGCAGTACTTC. Supplemented by reference TRBV2 and TRBJ2-7, the full variable domain reads EPEVTQTPSHQVTQMGQEVILRCVPISNHLYFYWYRQILGQKVEFLVSFYNNEISEKSEIFDDQFSVERPDGSNFTLKIRSTKLEDSAMYFCASSGTPANLNPYEQYFGPGTRLTVT.

V usage is TRBV7-2 and J usage is TRBJ1-6; 9 nucleotides match TRBD1. The CDR3 runs 14 residues. Trimming at V came to 5 bases and at J to 10 bases, leaving 6 bases not matched to a gene. Germline values: CDR1 SGHTA, CDR2 FQGNSA. This chain's CDR3 is CASSPQGAGSPLHF. CDR3 DNA sequence: TGTGCCAGCAGCCCACAGGGGGCTGGGTCACCCCTCCACTTT.

CDR3 sequence (DNA): TGTGCCAGCAAGCGGCAGCGGGGAGAGACCCAGTACTTC. It yields the protein CASKRQRGETQYF. The chain employs TRBV2 and TRBJ2-5; 7 bases line up with TRBD2. The CDR3 runs 13 residues. After removal of 7 bases from V and 4 bases from J, the junction contained 6 bases not matched to a gene. CDR1 is SNHLY and CDR2 is FYNNEI in the germline V gene.

V gene TRBV5-6 combines with J gene TRBJ2-7, with D maybe TRBD1 (5 bases). There are 12 residues in the CDR3. V was clipped by 2 bases and J by 6 bases, with 9 bases between them. Germline values: CDR1 SGHDT, CDR2 YYEEEE. CDR3 nucleotide sequence: TGTGCCAGCAGCTTATCAGGGCTCGAGCAGTACTTC. It yields the protein CASSLSGLEQYF.

This chain connects TRBV27 to TRBJ2-7; 9 bases map to TRBD1. CDR3 length: 15 amino acids. Losses at the gene ends were 3 bases for V and 6 bases for J; bases not matched to a gene: 9. Looked up from germline, CDR1 is MNHEY and CDR2 is SMNVEV (reference sequence). Written as DNA, the CDR3 is TGTGCCAGCAGTTTTATCCGGGACAGGGATGTCGAGCAGTACTTC. Its translation is CASSFIRDRDVEQYF.

The J gene is TRBJ1-5, the V gene TRBV4-1; 8 nucleotides align to TRBD1. J was trimmed by 5 bases and V by 4 bases; bases with no gene match: 10. The CDR3 is made up of 16 amino acids. Germline V gene data show CDR1 as MGHRA and CDR2 as YSYEKL. CDR3 nucleotide sequence: TGCGCCAGCAGCCCCCCCGACAGGGGCTGGGATCAGCCCCAGCATTTT. It is translated as CASSPPDRGWDQPQHF.

The chain couples TRBV28 to TRBJ2-3, with TRBD2 matching 14 bases. With V trimmed by 2 bases and J by 1 base, 5 bases remained unmatched. CDR3 size: 18 residues. The V gene's germline CDR1 is MDHEN and CDR2 SYDVKM. The CDR3 coding sequence is TGTGCCAGCAGTTTAGAGACTAGCGGGAGGGATGGCACAGATACGCAGTATTTT. Translated, it gives CASSLETSGRDGTDTQYF.